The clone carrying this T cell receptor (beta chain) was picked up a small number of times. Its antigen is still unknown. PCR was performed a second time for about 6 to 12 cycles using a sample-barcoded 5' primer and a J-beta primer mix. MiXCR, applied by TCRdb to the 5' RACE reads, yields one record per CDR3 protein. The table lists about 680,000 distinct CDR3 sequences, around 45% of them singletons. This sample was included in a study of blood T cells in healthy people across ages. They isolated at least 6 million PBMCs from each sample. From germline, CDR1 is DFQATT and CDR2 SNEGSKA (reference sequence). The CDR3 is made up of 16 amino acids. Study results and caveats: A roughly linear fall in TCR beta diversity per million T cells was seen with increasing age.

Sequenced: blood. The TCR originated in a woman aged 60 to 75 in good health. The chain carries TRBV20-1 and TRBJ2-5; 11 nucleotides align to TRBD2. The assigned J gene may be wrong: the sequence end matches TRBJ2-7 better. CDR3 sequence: CSAENTGLAGIFEQYF. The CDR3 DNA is TGCAGTGCCGAGAACACAGGACTAGCGGGTATCTTCGAGCAGTACTTC.